The clone carrying this T cell receptor (beta chain) came up once. This record belongs to a study of shared clonotypes between healthy human individuals. Data came from immunoSEQ multiplex PCR; TCRdb stores just in-frame clones and leaves some out. Found here are 400,000 or so clones, about 96% of them singletons; the top ten hold about 0.32%. Study donors comprised healthy, HIV-negative adults devoid of recent acute infection or vaccination. The CD8 memory fraction combined CD45RO+ cells with TemRA cells (CCR7-negative CD45RA+). V was pared by 5 bases and J by 8 bases, with 13 bases between. The CDR3 consists of 13 residues. Germline loops: CDR1 MRHNA, CDR2 SNTAGT.

The source of this sequence is a man aged 25-40 years in good health. This rearrangement joins TRBV6-4 to TRBJ2-1, with D perhaps matching TRBD2 (6 bases). Sequencing used memory CD8+ T cells sorted from blood. Subset defined: CD45RO+ cells pooled with CCR7-negative TemRA cells. CDR3 nucleotide sequence: TGTGCCAGCAGTCTGACTAGTGAGGATGAGCAGTTCTTC. Translation: CASSLTSEDEQFF.